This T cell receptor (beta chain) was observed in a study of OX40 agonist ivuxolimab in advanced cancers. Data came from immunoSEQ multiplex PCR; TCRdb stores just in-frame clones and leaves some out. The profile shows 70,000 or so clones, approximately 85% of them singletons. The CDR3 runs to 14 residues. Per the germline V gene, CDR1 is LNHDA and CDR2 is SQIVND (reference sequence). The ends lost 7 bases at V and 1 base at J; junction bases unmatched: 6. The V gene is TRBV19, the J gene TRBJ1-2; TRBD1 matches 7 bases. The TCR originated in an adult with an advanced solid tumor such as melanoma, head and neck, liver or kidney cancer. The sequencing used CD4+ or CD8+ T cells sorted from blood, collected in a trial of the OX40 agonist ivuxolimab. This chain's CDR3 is CASNPDRDNYGYTF. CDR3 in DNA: TGTGCCAGTAATCCCGACAGGGATAACTATGGCTACACCTTC.